Shown below are 27 T cell receptor beta chains from a single sample sequenced in a study of blood T cell repertoires in COVID-19. TCRdb keeps only in-frame clones here, not all; method: immunoSEQ multiplex PCR. The sample lists roughly 140,000 clones, more than 80% seen once, with 7% to 9% in the top ten. Sequences were obtained from peripheral blood. The receptors stem from a human donor with acute or convalescent COVID-19. The donor label of this sample is uncertain.

This chain connects TRBV27 to TRBJ1-1; TRBD1 matches at 7 bases. CDR3 length equals 13 residues. J gave up 4 bases and V 8 bases, and 7 bases lay outside the gene matches. The germline gives CDR1 MNHEY, CDR2 SMNVEV (reference sequence). CDR3 sequence reads: CASRQGLGTEAFF. The CDR3 coding sequence is TGTGCCAGCCGACAGGGTTTGGGCACTGAAGCTTTCTTT.

The V call is TRBV9, the J call TRBJ1-2, with 8 positions matching TRBD1. The CDR3 is 13 residues long. Germline V gene sequence: CDR1 SGDLS, CDR2 YYNGEE. V was clipped by 4 bases and J by 8 bases; unmatched bases: 7. The CDR3 DNA is TGTGCCAGCAGCCGGACAGGGTTAGAGGGCTACACCTTC. This sequence encodes CASSRTGLEGYTF.

The rearrangement joins TRBV24-1 to TRBJ2-3; 8 bases align to TRBD1. Germline V gene sequence: CDR1 KGHDR, CDR2 SFDVKD. There are 16 residues in the CDR3. V shed 2 bases and J 4 bases; nucleotides not matched to a gene: 7. The CDR3 bases are TGTGCCACCAGTGATTCGCAGGGGGCGAGAGCAGATACGCAGTATTTT. Amino acid sequence: CATSDSQGARADTQYF.

This clone was counted only a few times. J is TRBJ2-7 and V is TRBV10-3, with 10 bases that match TRBD1. The germline V gene has CDR1 ENHRY and CDR2 SYGVKD. The CDR3 length is 16 residues. The trim removed 3 bases at V and 5 bases at J, leaving 10 bases unmatched. The CDR3 here is CAISDMTGGRLDEQYV. In DNA form, the CDR3 reads TGTGCCATCAGTGACATGACAGGGGGCCGTCTCGACGAGCAGTACGTC.

The DNA for the CDR3 is TGTGCCAGCAGCTTTCGACAGGGACACACAGATACGCAGTATTTT. Translation: CASSFRQGHTDTQYF. The chain joins TRBV11-2 to TRBJ2-3, with TRBD1 matching 7 bases. Germline V CDR1 and CDR2: SGHAT, FQNNGV. There are 15 residues in the CDR3. With V trimmed by 3 bases and J by 2 bases, 5 bases remained unmatched.

The chain employs TRBV4-1 and TRBJ2-3; D gene ambiguous. The germline V and J ends were trimmed by 1 base and 2 bases, with 7 bases remaining between them. The CDR3 is made up of 14 amino acids. Germline CDR1 and CDR2: MGHRA and YSYEKL. CDR3 protein: CASSQVATTDTQYF. The CDR3 DNA reads as TGCGCCAGCAGCCAAGTGGCCACCACAGATACGCAGTATTTT.

The chain uses TRBV5-1 and TRBJ2-3; tentative D call: TRBD1 (6 bases). Germline loops: CDR1 SGHRS, CDR2 YFSETQ. V was shortened by 0 bases and J by 2 bases, with 16 bases between the two germline ends. CDR3 length: 17 residues. CDR3 bases: TGCGCCAGCAGCTTGGGACAGGCTAATTCGGCCACAGATACGCAGTATTTT. Translated, it gives CASSLGQANSATDTQYF.

This clone was seen once. The chain is built from TRBV15 and TRBJ1-3, with 9 bases that match TRBD1. Germline CDR1 and CDR2: LNHNV and YYDKDF (reference sequence). The CDR3 is made up of 15 amino acids. The V and J ends lost 2 bases and 3 bases, in that order; junction bases with no gene match: 2. The CDR3 bases are TGTGCCACCAGCAGACCGGGACAGGGTGGAAACACCATATATTTT. Protein sequence: CATSRPGQGGNTIYF.

The V and J genes are TRBV10-2 and TRBJ1-5; D unresolved. The CDR3 is 15 amino acids. Trimming cost V 2 bases and J 0 bases, with 8 bases left between them. Germline-derived CDR1 and CDR2 are WSHSY and SAAADI. The CDR3 here is CASSETDYSNQPQHF. CDR3 in DNA: TGCGCCAGCAGTGAGACAGACTATAGCAATCAGCCCCAGCATTTT.

Note on this clone: A much larger clonotype is one base distant, so this may be a read error. This CDR3 is also generated by other DNA sequences in the sample. The chain employs TRBV27 and TRBJ2-3, with D unresolved. This CDR3 has 15 residues. Germline CDR1 is MNHEY and CDR2 is SMNVEV (reference sequence). The CDR3 loop reads CASSLQFLDRDTQYF. In nucleotides, the CDR3 is TGTGCCAGCAGTTTACAGTTCCTAGACCGCGATACACAGTATTTT.

The rearrangement links TRBV15 to TRBJ2-1; perhaps TRBD1 as D (6 bases). Trimming removed 1 base at V and 5 bases at J, with 15 bases between. The CDR3 spans 16 residues. CDR1 and CDR2 from the germline V gene are LNHNV and YYDKDF (reference sequence). CDR3 residues: CATSRGTRGRDNEQFF. As DNA, the CDR3 is TGTGCCACCAGCAGAGGAACGAGGGGGAGAGACAATGAGCAGTTCTTC.

The CDR3 is CASSLGGRGGETQYF. Written as DNA, the CDR3 is TGTGCCAGCAGCTTGGGGGGTAGAGGAGGGGAGACCCAGTACTTC. The J gene is TRBJ2-5, the V gene TRBV5-4, with D perhaps TRBD2 (6 bases). CDR1 SGHNT and CDR2 YYREEE come from the germline V gene (reference sequence). The V end was cut by 0 bases, the J end by 5 bases, with 14 bases between. This CDR3 spans 15 amino acids.

The chain employs TRBV30 and TRBJ1-1; TRBD1 aligns across 8 bases. V trimming: 2 bases; J trimming: 5 bases; junction bases outside the gene matches: 10. The CDR3 consists of 15 residues. Germline CDR1 reads GTSNPN; CDR2 reads SVGIG (reference sequence). This CDR3 is CAWSTRRGRGTEAFF. DNA of the CDR3: TGTGCCTGGAGTACCCGCAGGGGGCGAGGGACTGAAGCTTTCTTT.

This chain joins TRBV4-1 and TRBJ2-3, with 10 bases fitting TRBD2. V was clipped by 4 bases and J by 2 bases; unmatched bases: 3. The germline CDR1 and CDR2 sequences are MGHRA and YSYEKL. CDR3 length equals 15 residues. CDR3 region: CASSLGLAVTDTQYF. CDR3 DNA: TGCGCCAGCAGCCTTGGACTAGCGGTCACAGATACGCAGTATTTT.

The chain joins TRBV19 to TRBJ1-2; 7 nucleotides agree with TRBD1. The V segment lost 6 bases and the J segment 0 bases; nucleotides outside the gene matches: 7. The CDR3 runs 15 residues. CDR1 and CDR2 from the germline V gene are LNHDA and SQIVND (reference sequence). Written as DNA, the CDR3 is TGTGCCAGTAGAACTCGGGACAGACCTAACTATGGCTACACCTTC. It translates to CASRTRDRPNYGYTF.

The J gene is TRBJ2-2, the V gene TRBV10-3; 10 bases fit TRBD2. Germline assignment: CDR1 ENHRY and CDR2 SYGVKD. The ends lost 7 bases at V and 5 bases at J; junction bases unmatched: 7. This CDR3 comprises 15 residues. CDR3 sequence (DNA): TGTGCCATCATGGCTAGCGGGGGAGGAACCGGGGAGCTGTTTTTT. Residues: CAIMASGGGTGELFF.

The gene calls are TRBV2 and TRBJ1-5; 10 nucleotides line up with TRBD1. After removal of 8 bases from V and 2 bases from J, the junction contained 3 bases not matched to a gene. There are 14 residues in the CDR3. From germline, CDR1 is SNHLY and CDR2 FYNNEI. CDR3 DNA: TGTGCCAGCGGCGGGACAGGGGGCAATCAGCCCCAGCATTTT. Translation: CASGGTGGNQPQHF.

Only one count was recorded for this clone. The chain uses TRBV6-2 or TRBV6-3 and TRBJ2-1; 11 positions agree with TRBD2. Germline V gene lookup returns CDR1 MNHEY and CDR2 SVGEGT. The V gene end was trimmed by 4 bases and the J gene end by 2 bases; junction bases not matched to a gene: 1. The CDR3 totals 15 residues. CDR3 amino acids: CASSLLAGAYNEQFF. The CDR3 nucleotides read TGTGCCAGCAGTTTACTAGCGGGGGCCTACAATGAGCAGTTCTTC.

This chain connects TRBV5-1 to TRBJ2-3; maybe TRBD1 (6 bases). The CDR3 spans 16 residues. Germline CDR1 is SGHRS and CDR2 is YFSETQ. Deletions cut 4 bases from V and 4 bases from J, with 19 bases between. The CDR3 protein is CASSPPTTGMADTQYF. The CDR3 nucleotides read TGCGCCAGCAGCCCCCCTACCACAGGGATGGCAGATACGCAGTATTTT.

This clone showed up just once. The V call is TRBV6-5, the J call TRBJ1-3; weak D call: TRBD1 (5 bases). CDR3 length: 15 amino acids. The germline V and J ends were trimmed by 11 bases and 5 bases, with 22 bases remaining between them. Germline V gene sequence: CDR1 MNHEY, CDR2 SVGAGI. The CDR3: CAARDSGLKRNTIYF. CDR3 DNA: TGTGCCGCCAGGGACTCGGGGCTGAAGCGAAACACCATATATTTT.

The genes are TRBV9 and TRBJ1-2, with TRBD1 matching 9 bases. This CDR3 has 14 residues. J lost 6 bases, V lost 0 bases, and 3 bases had no gene match. From germline, CDR1 is SGDLS and CDR2 YYNGEE. CDR3 region: CASSVEGTGNGYTF. CDR3 bases: TGTGCCAGCAGCGTAGAGGGGACAGGGAATGGCTACACCTTC.

This clone was detected only once. The J gene is TRBJ1-6, the V gene TRBV3-1 (or the pseudogene TRBV3-2); TRBD1 is a possible D gene (5 bases). This CDR3 region has 14 residues. CDR1 and CDR2 (germline): LGHDT, YNNKEL (reference sequence). V was cut by 1 base and J by 7 bases, with 8 bases left in between. The CDR3, as DNA: TGTGCCAGCAGCCAAGCAGGGCAGAATTCACCCCTCCACTTT. Protein: CASSQAGQNSPLHF.

This clone was seen a handful of times. V usage is TRBV3-1 (or the pseudogene TRBV3-2) and J usage is TRBJ1-2; 12 bases fit TRBD1. This CDR3 comprises 16 residues. V shed 4 bases, J shed 8 bases, and the junction held 11 bases outside the gene matches. Germline V lookup: CDR1 LGHDT, CDR2 YNNKEL (reference sequence). This CDR3 reads CASSLVVGTGGSGYTF. CDR3 bases: TGTGCCAGCAGCCTCGTCGTCGGGACAGGGGGCTCCGGCTACACCTTC.

The genes are TRBV5-5 and TRBJ1-4; 9 nucleotides match TRBD1. The junction had 4 bases not matched to a gene; V was cut back by 4 bases and J by 9 bases. CDR3 length: 13 amino acids. The V gene's germline CDR1 is SGHKS and CDR2 YYEKEE (reference sequence). The CDR3 DNA is TGTGCCAGCAGCGAGGGACAGGGAAAAAAACTGTTTTTT. It codes for CASSEGQGKKLFF.

This clone showed up just once. The rearrangement links TRBV19 to TRBJ1-4; TRBD1 matches at 7 bases. The V gene end was trimmed by 6 bases and the J gene end by 7 bases; junction bases not matched to a gene: 11. Per the germline V gene, CDR1 is LNHDA and CDR2 is SQIVND (reference sequence). CDR3 size: 15 residues. This chain's CDR3 is CASSPTGAAGEKLFF. CDR3 sequence (DNA): TGTGCCAGTAGCCCTACAGGGGCGGCGGGTGAAAAACTGTTTTTT.

J is TRBJ1-5 and V is TRBV2, with D unresolved. This CDR3 is built from 14 residues. Germline V lookup: CDR1 SNHLY, CDR2 FYNNEI. The V and J ends lost 3 bases and 2 bases respectively, with 8 bases between them. The CDR3 DNA reads TGTGCCAGCAGTGAGGAGAGGGGCAATCAGCCCCAGCATTTT. It codes for CASSEERGNQPQHF.

The chain employs TRBV5-1 and TRBJ2-7; 7 bases align to TRBD1. The junction had 9 bases not matched to a gene; V was cut back by 4 bases and J by 2 bases. Germline loops: CDR1 SGHRS, CDR2 YFSETQ. This CDR3 comprises 15 residues. The CDR3 DNA follows: TGCGCCAGCAGCCTGGGGGACAGCCGAGCCTACGAGCAGTACTTC. It yields the protein CASSLGDSRAYEQYF.